These T cell receptor beta chains were read from a single sample in a study of blood T cells in healthy people across ages. TCRdb redid the calling of the 5' RACE reads with MiXCR, one entry per CDR3 protein. The data show 2 million or so distinct CDR3 sequences, roughly 49% seen once. Material for sequencing was blood. These receptor sequences come from a woman in her 40s in good health. The conserved cysteine and the conserved F or W are not part of the CDR3 here. Size is stated for part of the rows, as once, few or many counts, or as a class when the clone is expanded.

v_gene: TRBV20-1
abundance: few
CDR3aa: SASQATGNSPLH

v_gene: TRBV7-2
abundance: NA
CDR3aa: ASSLETGSGGINEQF

v_gene: TRBV7-2
abundance: NA
CDR3aa: ASSLEAGQGEKTQY

v_gene: TRBV20-1
abundance: NA
CDR3aa: SASGPRSTEAF

v_gene: TRBV28
abundance: NA
CDR3aa: ASSLEEFEAF

v_gene: TRBV7-2
abundance: NA
CDR3aa: ASRSTRSNYGYT

v_gene: TRBV11-2
abundance: NA
CDR3aa: ASSLSDRLRSGANVLT

v_gene: TRBV7-3
abundance: NA
CDR3aa: ASSLQGQGAGELF

v_gene: TRBV4-2
abundance: NA
CDR3aa: ASSQEGGKITDTQY

v_gene: TRBV27
abundance: few
CDR3aa: ASSVNQGHGYT

v_gene: TRBV4-2
abundance: NA
CDR3aa: ASTSGDFEAF

v_gene: TRBV10-3
abundance: many
CDR3aa: AISELQETQY

v_gene: TRBV10-3
abundance: NA
CDR3aa: AINRQGQGQYNEQF

v_gene: TRBV7-2
abundance: few
CDR3aa: ASSLVHSGGGDTQY

v_gene: TRBV28
abundance: NA
CDR3aa: ASSPSRRVNTEAF

v_gene: TRBV5-1
abundance: NA
CDR3aa: ASSVLAGGAPDTQY

v_gene: TRBV6-5
abundance: NA
CDR3aa: ASSYLTGTGRGETVTQY

v_gene: TRBV29-1
abundance: few
CDR3aa: SVFTRYGYT

v_gene: TRBV3-1
abundance: few
CDR3aa: ASSQPGARGEQF

v_gene: TRBV4-3
abundance: few
CDR3aa: ASSQTRAVRMPYGYT

v_gene: TRBV4-2
abundance: many
CDR3aa: ASSQGGQQETQY

v_gene: TRBV9
abundance: few
CDR3aa: ASSGSGTTQETQY

v_gene: TRBV6-1
abundance: NA
CDR3aa: ASRTGVSGGVWETQY

v_gene: TRBV18
abundance: NA
CDR3aa: ASSLNLADEQY

v_gene: TRBV7-9
abundance: NA
CDR3aa: ASNLGGLHGHT

v_gene: TRBV6-5
abundance: NA
CDR3aa: ANPKGGSYEQY

v_gene: TRBV7-9
abundance: NA
CDR3aa: ASSPEIGASGYT

v_gene: TRBV24-1
abundance: NA
CDR3aa: ATSPQGQYQETQY

v_gene: TRBV18
abundance: NA
CDR3aa: ASSPPLAGGAKETQY

v_gene: TRBV29-1
abundance: NA
CDR3aa: SVAQGGDYGYT

v_gene: TRBV6-5
abundance: NA
CDR3aa: ASGVMGNEKLF

v_gene: TRBV6-2/TRBV6-3
abundance: few
CDR3aa: ASSYSLAGGLYNEQF

v_gene: TRBV20-1
abundance: NA
CDR3aa: SARPPGTGQIGYT

v_gene: TRBV27
abundance: NA
CDR3aa: ASSFSTGTITYEQY

v_gene: TRBV28
abundance: NA
CDR3aa: ASSLGLAGGGHEQY

v_gene: TRBV7-9
abundance: NA
CDR3aa: ASSPKDETIYEQY

v_gene: TRBV5-6
abundance: NA
CDR3aa: ASSKGTGGIDTQY

v_gene: TRBV29-1
abundance: NA
CDR3aa: SVRTGGTNQPQH

v_gene: TRBV5-1
abundance: NA
CDR3aa: ASSPLATAYNSPLH

v_gene: TRBV11-2
abundance: few
CDR3aa: ASSLPRLGRDNEQF

v_gene: TRBV4-2
abundance: few
CDR3aa: ASSQDGGGQETQY

v_gene: TRBV20-1
abundance: NA
CDR3aa: SARNRVRGQNTEAF

v_gene: TRBV9
abundance: NA
CDR3aa: ASRAATNEKLF

v_gene: TRBV19
abundance: NA
CDR3aa: ASSIGRSGMQY

v_gene: TRBV6-2/TRBV6-3
abundance: few
CDR3aa: ASNRVNIYEQY

v_gene: TRBV20-1
abundance: few
CDR3aa: SARGPRRSY

v_gene: TRBV7-2
abundance: NA
CDR3aa: ASSHRDDMRY

v_gene: TRBV18
abundance: NA
CDR3aa: ASSPLLWRGFSHEQF

v_gene: TRBV27
abundance: NA
CDR3aa: ASSLKAPISGWADTQY

v_gene: TRBV4-3
abundance: NA
CDR3aa: ASRQEIKGPSNQPQH

v_gene: TRBV29-1
abundance: once
CDR3aa: SAGVMVQDRANQPQH

v_gene: TRBV28
abundance: NA
CDR3aa: ASSWQGDTQY

v_gene: TRBV14
abundance: NA
CDR3aa: ASSQDFRSSGNTIY

v_gene: TRBV13
abundance: NA
CDR3aa: ASSFQQGSEKLF